This TCR beta chain was obtained from a study of neurological immune-mediated disorders. One entry per CDR3 protein results from TCRdb running MiXCR on the 5' RACE reads. The sample yields tens of thousands of distinct CDR3 sequences, around 10% seen once. Regarding time point: longitudinal time-point 2. Sequenced: PBMCs. The TCR was taken from a man aged 30 to 45 in good health.

The CDR3 spells CASSSPPHGSNTEAFF. The CDR3 bases are TGTGCCAGTAGTAGCCCTCCACACGGGTCGAACACTGAAGCTTTCTTT. The chain has TRBV19 and TRBJ1-1, with no clear D. The CDR3 covers 16 residues. The germline V and J ends were trimmed by 4 bases and 1 base, with 16 bases remaining between them. The germline gives CDR1 LNHDA, CDR2 SQIVND (reference sequence).